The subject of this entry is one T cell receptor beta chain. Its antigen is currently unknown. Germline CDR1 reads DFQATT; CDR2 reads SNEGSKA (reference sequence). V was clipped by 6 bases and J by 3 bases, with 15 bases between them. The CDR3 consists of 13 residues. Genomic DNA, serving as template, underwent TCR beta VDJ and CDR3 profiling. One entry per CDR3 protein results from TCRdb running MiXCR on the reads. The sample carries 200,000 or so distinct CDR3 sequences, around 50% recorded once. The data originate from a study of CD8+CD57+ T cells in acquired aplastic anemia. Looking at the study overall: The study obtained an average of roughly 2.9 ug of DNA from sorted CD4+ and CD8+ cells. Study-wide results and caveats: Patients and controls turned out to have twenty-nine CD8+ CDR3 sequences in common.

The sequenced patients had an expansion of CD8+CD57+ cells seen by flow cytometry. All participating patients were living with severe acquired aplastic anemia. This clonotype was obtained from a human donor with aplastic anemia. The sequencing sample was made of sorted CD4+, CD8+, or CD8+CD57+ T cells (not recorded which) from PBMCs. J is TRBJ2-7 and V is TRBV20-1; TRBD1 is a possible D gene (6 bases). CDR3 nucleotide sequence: TGCAGTGCCGGGCAGGGGAGCGACTACGAGCAGTACTTC. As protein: CSAGQGSDYEQYF.